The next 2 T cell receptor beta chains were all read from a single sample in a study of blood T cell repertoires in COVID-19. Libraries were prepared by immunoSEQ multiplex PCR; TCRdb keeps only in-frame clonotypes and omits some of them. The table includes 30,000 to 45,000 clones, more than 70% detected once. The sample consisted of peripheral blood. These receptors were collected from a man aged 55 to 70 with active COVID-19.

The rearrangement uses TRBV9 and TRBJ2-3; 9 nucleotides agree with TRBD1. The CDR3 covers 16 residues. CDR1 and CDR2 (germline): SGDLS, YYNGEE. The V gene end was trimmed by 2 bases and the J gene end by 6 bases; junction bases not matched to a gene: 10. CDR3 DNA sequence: TGTGCCAGCAGCGTCGGTGGGGGACAGGGATCTGATACGCAGTATTTT. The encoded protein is CASSVGGGQGSDTQYF.

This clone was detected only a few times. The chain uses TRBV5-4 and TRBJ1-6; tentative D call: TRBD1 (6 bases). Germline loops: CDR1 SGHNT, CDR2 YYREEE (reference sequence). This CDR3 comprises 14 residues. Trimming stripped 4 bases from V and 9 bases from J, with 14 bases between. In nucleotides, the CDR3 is TGTGCCAGCAGCCTACAGGGATATGGTTCACCCCTCCACTTT. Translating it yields CASSLQGYGSPLHF.